What follows are 13 T cell receptor beta chains derived from one specimen sequenced in a study of cytomegalovirus exposure and HLA in healthy donors. It was with 60 Vbeta and 13 Jbeta primers that the PCR ran. Generated by immunoSEQ multiplex PCR, the TCRdb table keeps only in-frame clones and is missing some. This table lists around 120,000 clones. Input material: PBMCs. Receptors were obtained from a man younger than 35 in good health and CMV-seronegative.

CDR3 coding DNA: TGTGCCAGCAGCCCCTTATGGCGGGGGGGACAAGAGACCCAGTACTTC. Translation: CASSPLWRGGQETQYF. This chain uses TRBV7-2 with TRBJ2-5, with 9 bases fitting TRBD2. Trimming at V came to 5 bases and at J to 2 bases, leaving 9 bases not matched to a gene. This CDR3 spans 16 amino acids. The V gene's germline CDR1 is SGHTA and CDR2 FQGNSA.

The chain combines TRBV27 with TRBJ2-6; TRBD2 agrees at 9 bases. The CDR3 length is 18 residues. V shed 5 bases and J 2 bases; nucleotides not matched to a gene: 10. Germline assignment: CDR1 MNHEY and CDR2 SMNVEV (reference sequence). CDR3 residues: CASSALGAGGAGANVLTF. The CDR3 region has the DNA TGTGCCAGCAGTGCCCTGGGGGCGGGAGGGGCTGGGGCCAACGTCCTGACTTTC.

The chain employs TRBV9 and TRBJ2-1; unclear D gene. V shed 7 bases and J shed 3 bases, with 8 bases lying between them. The V gene's germline CDR1 is SGDLS and CDR2 YYNGEE. This CDR3 spans 12 amino acids. The CDR3: CASRSVYNEQFF. The CDR3 nucleotides read TGTGCCAGCCGGTCGGTCTACAATGAGCAGTTCTTC. Supplemented by reference TRBV9 and TRBJ2-1, the full variable domain reads DSGVTQTPKHLITATGQRVTLRCSPRSGDLSVYWYQQSLDQGLQFLIQYYNGEERAKGNILERFSAQQFPDLHSELNLSSLELGDSALYFCASRSVYNEQFFGPGTRLTVL.

The CDR3 loop is CASSTVPGQGLGGKNIQYF. Written as DNA, the CDR3 is TGTGCCAGCAGCACAGTCCCGGGACAGGGGTTGGGGGGCAAAAACATTCAGTACTTC. The V call is TRBV9, the J call TRBJ2-4; 10 nucleotides agree with TRBD1. CDR3 length: 19 amino acids. The V and J ends lost 4 bases and 3 bases, in that order; junction bases with no gene match: 16. In germline, CDR1 is SGDLS, CDR2 YYNGEE.

The chain uses TRBV5-1 and TRBJ2-7, with D possibly TRBD1 on 6 matching bases. The CDR3 runs to 13 residues. V was clipped by 4 bases and J by 7 bases, with 15 bases between them. Germline CDR1 SGHRS, CDR2 YFSETQ. CDR3 in amino acids: CASSADRLSEQYF. Here the CDR3 DNA reads TGCGCCAGCAGCGCCGACAGGCTCTCAGAGCAGTACTTC.

The chain is built from TRBV5-1 and TRBJ1-3; D gene unclear. The CDR3 length is 14 residues. Germline assignment: CDR1 SGHRS and CDR2 YFSETQ. V was clipped by 5 bases and J by 2 bases, with 11 bases between them. The CDR3 loop is CASRNPEAGNTIYF. The CDR3 DNA is TGCGCCAGCAGAAACCCTGAGGCTGGAAACACCATATATTTT.

The rearrangement links TRBV10-1 to TRBJ2-1; possibly TRBD2 for D (6 bases). The length of the CDR3 is 13 residues. From germline, CDR1 is WNHNN and CDR2 SYGVQD (reference sequence). Between the trimmed V and J ends, which lost 6 bases and 7 bases, there was a span of 13 bases. The CDR3 loop reads CASSPNLANEQFF. CDR3 DNA sequence: TGCGCCAGCAGCCCCAATCTAGCGAATGAGCAGTTCTTC.

The chain has TRBV9 and TRBJ2-7; tentatively, D is TRBD2 (5 bases). The CDR3 extends over 15 amino acids. V was cut by 1 base and J by 0 bases, with 11 bases left in between. Germline CDR1 is SGDLS and CDR2 is YYNGEE. The DNA of the CDR3 is TGTGCCAGCAGCGTATACGGGGAGAGCTCCTACGAGCAGTACTTC. Translating gives CASSVYGESSYEQYF.

This chain joins TRBV21-1 and TRBJ2-7; the table gives TRBD2 as D, unverified against the DNA. TRBV21-1 is labeled a pseudogene. There are 13 residues in the CDR3. CDR3 region: CASTLSEPYEQYF. The CDR3 DNA reads as TGTGCCAGCACCTTATCCGAGCCCTACGAGCAGTACTTC.

The chain combines TRBV19 with TRBJ1-5; D uncertain. The CDR3 length is 15 residues. Trimming took 0 bases from V and 5 from J, leaving 11 bases between them. The germline CDR1 and CDR2 sequences are LNHDA and SQIVND (reference sequence). CDR3 amino acids: CASSIDRRSHQPQHF. CDR3 DNA: TGTGCCAGTAGTATAGATCGGAGGAGTCATCAGCCCCAGCATTTT.

The chain links TRBV14 to TRBJ1-1; the D gene is possibly TRBD1 (6 bases). The germline V and J ends were trimmed by 0 bases and 10 bases, with 18 bases remaining between them. Germline lookup yields CDR1 SGHDN and CDR2 FVKESK. There are 15 residues in the CDR3. This chain's CDR3 is CASSQDTPGLGGAFF. CDR3 DNA sequence: TGTGCCAGCAGCCAAGATACCCCCGGGCTAGGGGGAGCTTTCTTT. The full variable domain, completed using reference TRBV14 and TRBJ1-1, is EAGVTQFPSHSVIEKGQTVTLRCDPISGHDNLYWYRRVMGKEIKFLLHFVKESKQDESGMPNNRFLAERTGGTYSTLKVQPAELEDSGVYFCASSQDTPGLGGAFFGQGTRLTVV.

The chain joins TRBV30 to TRBJ1-1; D possibly corresponds to TRBD1 (6 bases). V was pared by 4 bases and J by 5 bases, with 11 bases between. The CDR3 runs 12 residues. CDR1 is GTSNPN and CDR2 is SVGIG in the germline V gene (reference sequence). The CDR3 sequence: CAWTGVVTEAFF. In DNA form, the CDR3 reads TGTGCCTGGACAGGGGTGGTTACTGAAGCTTTCTTT.

This rearrangement joins TRBV4-2 to TRBJ1-2; 9 nucleotides match TRBD1. The ends lost 6 bases at V and 3 bases at J; junction bases unmatched: 5. Germline loops: CDR1 LGHNA, CDR2 YNFKEQ. The CDR3 has 14 residues. CDR3 amino acids: CASRAGDRDYGYTF. The DNA for the CDR3 is TGTGCCAGCAGAGCGGGGGACAGGGACTATGGCTACACCTTC.